This T cell receptor beta chain was sequenced during a study of blood T cell repertoires in COVID-19. Study overall: Samples of COVID-19 (acute and convalescent) were obtained from the United States, Italy and Spain. Nucleic acid was either cDNA or gDNA, and it came from T cells, B-cell-depleted T cells, or PBMCs.

Method: immunoSEQ multiplex PCR; TCRdb's copy keeps in-frame clones and lacks some. The data hold some 220,000 clones, with 75% to 85% observed a single time. V lost 4 bases to trimming and J lost 5 bases; unmatched junction nucleotides: 9. The germline CDR1 and CDR2 sequences are SGHRS and YFSETQ. The CDR3 extends over 15 amino acids. This chain uses TRBV5-1 with TRBJ1-1; TRBD1 agrees at 9 bases. The sample taken for sequencing was peripheral blood. This clonotype was sampled from a man aged 50 to 59 with active or convalescent COVID-19. The CDR3 sequence is CASSAYTGGTTEAFF. DNA of the CDR3: TGCGCCAGCAGCGCCTATACAGGGGGCACGACTGAAGCTTTCTTT.